The 20 T cell receptor beta chains below were found in one sample sequenced in a study of shared clonotypes between healthy human individuals. The table came from immunoSEQ multiplex PCR; TCRdb's copy has only in-frame clones and leaves some out. Of roughly 400,000 clones listed, approximately 96% are singletons. The sample consisted of memory CD8+ T cells sorted from blood. Subset in this sample: CD45RO+ cells pooled with CCR7-negative TemRA cells. The receptor set was obtained from a man aged 30 to 39 in good health.

This rearrangement joins TRBV27 to TRBJ1-5, with D tentatively TRBD1 (5 bases). The V end lost 5 bases, the J end lost 3 bases, and 14 bases lay between the germline ends. The CDR3 has 15 amino acids. CDR1 MNHEY and CDR2 SMNVEV come from the germline V gene (reference sequence). CDR3 loop: CASSPGYFVNQPQHF. The CDR3 DNA follows: TGTGCCAGCAGTCCAGGGTACTTTGTCAATCAGCCCCAGCATTTT.

J is TRBJ1-1 and V is TRBV5-1; a possible D gene is TRBD1 (6 bases). The CDR3 totals 14 residues. The V end was cut by 2 bases, the J end by 2 bases, with 10 bases between. Per germline, CDR1 SGHRS and CDR2 YFSETQ. The CDR3 loop reads CASSFGTLNTEAFF. CDR3 bases: TGCGCCAGCAGCTTCGGGACACTCAACACTGAAGCTTTCTTT.

J is TRBJ2-3 and V is TRBV28; D may be TRBD2 (7 bases). Trimming removed 5 bases from V and 6 bases from J, with 15 bases in between. This CDR3 spans 14 amino acids. The V gene's germline CDR1 is MDHEN and CDR2 SYDVKM. CDR3 coding DNA: TGTGCCAGCAGTATAGGGGGGGTCGCCGATACGCAGTATTTT. Translating it yields CASSIGGVADTQYF.

The rearrangement joins TRBV28 to TRBJ1-3; no clear D. The CDR3 covers 12 residues. Trimming took off 6 bases at V and 2 bases at J, with 5 bases between the two ends. The germline gives CDR1 MDHEN, CDR2 SYDVKM. For the CDR3, the DNA is TGTGCCAGCAGGGTTGCTGGAAACACCATATATTTT. Amino acid sequence: CASRVAGNTIYF.

This sequence joins TRBV28 and TRBJ2-7; D remains ambiguous. The CDR3 contains 11 residues. Germline V gene lookup returns CDR1 MDHEN and CDR2 SYDVKM. Trimming removed 5 bases from V and 1 base from J, with 3 bases in between. The CDR3 DNA reads as TGTGCCAGCAGTGAATCCTACGAGCAGTACTTC. Translation gives CASSESYEQYF.

This rearrangement joins TRBV19 to TRBJ2-5, with D possibly matching TRBD2 (5 bases). Germline V gene sequence: CDR1 LNHDA, CDR2 SQIVND (reference sequence). The CDR3 is 13 residues long. The ends were cut back, 6 bases at V and 1 base at J, with 9 bases in the middle. CDR3 sequence reads: CASRGVTQETQYF. The CDR3, as DNA: TGTGCCAGTAGGGGAGTGACCCAAGAGACCCAGTACTTC.

The CDR3 loop is CASMGTPVRAFF. DNA of the CDR3: TGTGCCAGCATGGGAACTCCCGTTAGGGCTTTCTTT. V and J are TRBV2 and TRBJ1-1; no definite D call. Germline V gives CDR1 SNHLY, CDR2 FYNNEI. The CDR3 loop spans 12 amino acids. Trimming took 7 bases from V and 11 from J, leaving 17 bases between them.

The rearrangement uses TRBV4-2 and TRBJ1-2; D is possibly TRBD1 (5 bases). CDR3 length equals 12 residues. V gave up 1 base and J gave up 14 bases, with 14 bases separating them. Germline V CDR1 and CDR2: LGHNA, YNFKEQ. The CDR3 nucleotides read TGTGCCAGCAGCCAAGGGGAGGGGTTCGGGACCTTC. This sequence encodes CASSQGEGFGTF.

The V call is TRBV28, the J call TRBJ2-3, with D possibly matching TRBD2 (6 bases). This CDR3 contains 15 residues. V was trimmed by 2 bases and J by 6 bases, leaving 15 bases between them. Germline V lookup: CDR1 MDHEN, CDR2 SYDVKM. In nucleotides, the CDR3 is TGTGCCAGCAGTTTAGCGGGGACTGGGGGGGATACGCAGTATTTT. This translates into CASSLAGTGGDTQYF. Full variable domain (outside the CDR3, taken from reference TRBV28 and TRBJ2-3): DVKVTQSSRYLVKRTGEKVFLECVQDMDHENMFWYRQDPGLGLRLIYFSYDVKMKEKGDIPEGYSVSREKKERFSLILESASTNQTSMYLCASSLAGTGGDTQYFGPGTRLTVL.

The gene calls are TRBV7-2 and TRBJ2-2; tentative D call: TRBD2 (5 bases). Looked up from germline, CDR1 is SGHTA and CDR2 is FQGNSA. This CDR3 has 12 residues. V lost 5 bases and J 9 bases, leaving 10 bases between the germline ends. This CDR3 reads CASSVGSRELFF. CDR3 nucleotides: TGTGCCAGCAGCGTGGGGAGCCGGGAGCTGTTTTTT.

As DNA, the CDR3 is TGTGCCAGCAGCGTAGCCGGATCACTCTTTACTAGCACAGATACGCAGTATTTT. Its translation is CASSVAGSLFTSTDTQYF. The chain is built from TRBV9 and TRBJ2-3; D not certain. The germline V gene has CDR1 SGDLS and CDR2 YYNGEE. CDR3 length: 18 residues. V dropped 0 bases and J dropped 0 bases, with 17 bases sitting between them.

The chain has TRBV28 and TRBJ2-7, with TRBD2 matching over 8 bases. CDR3 length: 14 amino acids. Germline V CDR1 and CDR2: MDHEN, SYDVKM. V shed 6 bases, J shed 1 base, and the junction held 5 bases outside the gene matches. CDR3 sequence reads: CASSLTGGSYEQYF. Written as DNA, the CDR3 is TGTGCCAGCAGCCTAACGGGAGGGTCCTACGAGCAGTACTTC.

The chain couples TRBV5-1 to TRBJ1-6; 9 bases match TRBD1. Germline-derived CDR1 and CDR2 are SGHRS and YFSETQ. The junction had 6 bases not matched to a gene; V was cut back by 4 bases and J by 7 bases. CDR3 length: 15 amino acids. The CDR3 sequence: CASSVQGARNSPLHF. The CDR3 nucleotides are TGCGCCAGCAGCGTACAGGGGGCTCGGAATTCACCCCTCCACTTT.

The chain has TRBV18 and TRBJ1-1; D ambiguous. The CDR3 sequence is 16 residues long. With 3 bases removed from V and 0 bases from J, the gap between germline ends came to 14 bases. Germline assignment: CDR1 KGHSH and CDR2 LQKENI. This CDR3 is CASSPLSDPLNTEAFF. CDR3 DNA: TGTGCCAGCTCACCCCTCTCCGACCCGTTGAACACTGAAGCTTTCTTT.

Note on this clone: The sample has other DNA sequences that encode this CDR3 too. The chain employs TRBV5-6 and TRBJ1-2; D call uncertain. The germline gives CDR1 SGHDT, CDR2 YYEEEE. The CDR3 is 12 residues long. V was trimmed by 2 bases and J by 5 bases, leaving 7 bases between them. CDR3 in amino acids: CASSLKEYGYTF. In DNA form, the CDR3 reads TGTGCCAGCAGCTTAAAGGAGTATGGCTACACCTTC.

This clone was seen only once. The chain employs TRBV28 and TRBJ1-2; D is unresolved. There are 13 residues in the CDR3. Trimming took 6 bases from V and 6 from J, leaving 14 bases between them. In germline, CDR1 is MDHEN, CDR2 SYDVKM. The CDR3 bases are TGTGCCAGCAGGTCAATCCATCAGGATGGCTACACCTTC. Encoded protein: CASRSIHQDGYTF.

This chain joins TRBV7-9 and TRBJ2-2; 13 bases agree with TRBD2. Germline V gene data show CDR1 as SEHNR and CDR2 as FQNEAQ (reference sequence). V dropped 7 bases and J dropped 5; count of bases not matched to a gene: 1. The length of the CDR3 is 14 residues. The CDR3 loop is CASKLAGGTGELFF. The CDR3, as DNA: TGTGCCAGCAAACTAGCGGGAGGGACCGGGGAGCTGTTTTTT.

The CDR3 is CAWNSLGLYRDRNTEAFF. The CDR3 region has the DNA TGTGCCTGGAATTCCTTGGGACTATACCGGGACAGGAACACTGAAGCTTTCTTT. This chain links TRBV30 with TRBJ1-1, with 7 bases identical to TRBD1. The CDR3 runs to 18 residues. J lost 1 base, V lost 4 bases, and 18 bases had no gene match. Germline V lookup: CDR1 GTSNPN, CDR2 SVGIG (reference sequence).

The rearrangement uses TRBV4-2 and TRBJ2-7; no reliable D call. The ends were cut back, 5 bases at V and 2 bases at J, with 13 bases in the middle. The CDR3 spans 14 residues. Germline V gene lookup returns CDR1 LGHNA and CDR2 YNFKEQ. The CDR3 sequence: CASSYLQETYEQYF. The DNA for the CDR3 is TGTGCCAGCAGCTACCTGCAGGAGACCTACGAGCAGTACTTC.

J is TRBJ2-5 and V is TRBV29-1, with D uncertain. The CDR3 covers 12 residues. The V end was cut by 5 bases, the J end by 1 base, with 8 bases between. Germline V lookup: CDR1 SQVTM, CDR2 ANQGSEA. This CDR3 is CSVLNSQETQYF. DNA for the CDR3: TGCAGCGTTCTGAATTCCCAAGAGACCCAGTACTTC. The variable domain in full, with the rest retrieved from reference TRBV29-1 and TRBJ2-5, is SAVISQKPSRDICQRGTSLTIQCQVDSQVTMMFWYRQQPGQSLTLIATANQGSEATYESGFVIDKFPISRPNLTFSTLTVSNMSPEDSSIYLCSVLNSQETQYFGPGTRLLVL.